Listed below are T cell receptor beta chains from one sample, sequenced in a study of OX40 agonist ivuxolimab in advanced cancers. Data came from immunoSEQ multiplex PCR; TCRdb stores just in-frame clones and leaves some out. The sample includes around 150,000 clones, roughly 91% of them seen just once. The specimen was CD4+ or CD8+ T cells sorted from blood, collected in a trial of the OX40 agonist ivuxolimab. The receptors shown here come from an adult with an advanced solid tumor such as melanoma, head and neck, liver or kidney cancer. Both conserved end residues are part of each CDR3. A D gene is named only where the DNA matches it firmly. Clone size is shown for a subset of rows, as once, few, many or a class of expanded clone.

J gene	V gene	D gene	clone size	CDR3 protein	CDR3 DNA
TRBJ1-5	TRBV5-1	NA	NA	CASSLGENQPQHF	TGCGCCAGCAGCCTTGGAGAAAATCAGCCCCAGCATTTT
TRBJ1-5	TRBV29-1	NA	NA	CSASPGGNQPQHF	TGCAGCGCCTCACCCGGTGGCAATCAGCCCCAGCATTTT
TRBJ2-4	TRBV5-4	NA	NA	CASRQQEAAKNIQYF	TGTGCCAGCAGGCAACAGGAGGCGGCCAAAAACATTCAGTACTTC
TRBJ1-5	TRBV12-2	NA	NA	CASRLGFCRGILAQHF	TGTGCAAGTCGCTTAGGTTTCTGCAGGGGGATCTTGGCCCAGCATTTT
TRBJ2-7	TRBV19	TRBD1	once	CATRVQGQSFEQYF	TGTGCCACTAGGGTCCAGGGACAGTCTTTCGAGCAGTACTTC
TRBJ1-1	TRBV6-5	NA	NA	CASSFRGNTEAFF	TGTGCCAGCAGCTTCCGGGGGAACACTGAAGCTTTCTTT
TRBJ2-2	TRBV5-1	TRBD1	NA	CASSLEGQWTTGELFF	TGCGCCAGCAGCCTCGAGGGACAGTGGACTACCGGGGAGCTGTTTTTT
TRBJ1-1	TRBV6-5	NA	NA	CASSYSGTGLNTEAFF	TGTGCCAGCAGTTACTCAGGTACGGGATTGAACACTGAAGCTTTCTTT
TRBJ1-5	TRBV6-6	NA	NA	CASSYSWEPQHF	TGTGCCAGCAGTTACTCGTGGGAGCCCCAGCATTTT
TRBJ2-1	TRBV27	NA	NA	CASSMTSSSYNEQFF	TGTGCCAGCAGTATGACTTCTAGCTCCTACAATGAGCAGTTCTTC
TRBJ1-1	TRBV6-1	NA	NA	CASSVPGGDTEAFF	TGTGCCAGCAGTGTCCCGGGGGGAGACACTGAAGCTTTCTTT
TRBJ1-3	TRBV28	NA	NA	CATHQGQPFSGNTIYF	TGTGCCACCCACCAGGGGCAGCCCTTCTCTGGAAACACCATATATTTT
TRBJ2-1	TRBV9	NA	NA	CASSVDPQDNEQFF	TGTGCCAGCAGCGTAGACCCGCAGGACAATGAGCAGTTCTTC
TRBJ2-7	TRBV29-1	TRBD2	NA	CSVGTQSGRSSYEQYF	TGCAGCGTCGGAACACAAAGCGGGAGGAGCTCCTACGAGCAGTACTTC
TRBJ2-2	TRBV6-1	NA	NA	CASSEAGENTGELFF	TGTGCCAGCAGTGAAGCGGGAGAGAACACCGGGGAGCTGTTTTTT
TRBJ1-2	TRBV19	NA	NA	CASSPNLGVRANYGYTF	TGTGCCAGTAGTCCCAACTTGGGGGTAAGAGCTAACTATGGCTACACCTTC
TRBJ2-7	TRBV6-5	NA	NA	CASSQRIYDEQYF	TGTGCCAGCAGCCAAAGGATATATGACGAGCAGTACTTC
TRBJ1-3	TRBV2	NA	NA	CASSAFRVGLSGNTIYF	TGTGCCAGCAGCGCCTTCCGGGTTGGGCTCTCTGGAAACACCATATATTTT
TRBJ1-4	TRBV4-2	NA	NA	CASSQDQARGTNEKLFF	TGTGCCAGCAGCCAAGATCAGGCCCGGGGCACTAATGAAAAACTGTTTTTT
TRBJ2-1	TRBV19	TRBD1	NA	CASRKGAPRSSYNEQFF	TGTGCCAGTAGGAAGGGGGCACCGAGAAGCTCCTACAATGAGCAGTTCTTC
TRBJ1-3	TRBV5-1	NA	NA	CASSSDVNSGNTIYF	TGCGCCAGCAGCTCGGACGTTAACTCTGGAAACACCATATATTTT
TRBJ2-5	TRBV6-1	NA	NA	CASSALSSQETQYF	TGTGCCAGCAGCGCACTTAGCAGCCAAGAGACCCAGTACTTC
TRBJ1-5	TRBV7-6	NA	NA	CASSLGGQSSNQPQHF	TGTGCCAGCAGCCTGGGGGGGCAGAGTAGCAATCAGCCCCAGCATTTT
TRBJ1-3	TRBV5-4	TRBD1	NA	CATLTQGAGNTIYF	TGTGCCACCTTAACTCAGGGGGCTGGAAACACCATATATTTT
TRBJ2-6	TRBV28	NA	NA	CASSLSGYDSGANVLTF	TGTGCCAGCAGTTTAAGCGGGTATGACTCTGGGGCCAACGTCCTGACTTTC
TRBJ2-3	TRBV19	NA	NA	CASSNPGTDTQYF	TGTGCCAGTAGCAATCCAGGGACAGATACGCAGTATTTT
TRBJ1-2	TRBV6-5	NA	NA	CASSPNYGYTF	TGTGCCAGCAGCCCTAACTATGGCTACACCTTC
TRBJ1-6	TRBV5-5	TRBD1	NA	CASSLRSDRAPLHF	TGTGCCAGCAGCCTACGGTCAGACAGGGCACCCCTCCACTTT
TRBJ2-5	TRBV7-2	NA	NA	CASSPRRVRTQYF	TGTGCCAGCAGCCCTAGGAGGGTCCGGACCCAGTACTTC
TRBJ2-7	TRBV7-9	NA	NA	CASSRDRFEGEQYF	TGTGCCAGCAGCCGAGACAGGTTCGAAGGGGAGCAGTACTTC
TRBJ2-3	TRBV7-8	NA	once	CASSLDSGLTTQYF	TGTGCCAGCAGCTTAGATTCTGGCTTGACTACGCAGTATTTT
TRBJ2-7	TRBV7-2	NA	once	CASSLPNPAYEQYF	TGTGCCAGCAGCTTACCAAACCCCGCCTACGAGCAGTACTTC
TRBJ2-7	TRBV27	NA	once	CASSSTYEQYF	TGTGCCAGCAGTTCCACCTACGAGCAGTACTTC
TRBJ1-1	TRBV7-9	NA	NA	CASSWGSLNTEAFF	TGTGCCAGCAGCTGGGGCAGCCTGAACACTGAAGCTTTCTTT
TRBJ1-5	TRBV6-5	NA	NA	CASGPPGVGQPQHF	TGTGCCAGCGGCCCGCCGGGAGTCGGGCAGCCCCAGCATTTT
TRBJ2-1	TRBV5-1	TRBD1	NA	CASSLGQGAVNEQFF	TGCGCCAGCAGCTTGGGTCAGGGGGCAGTGAATGAGCAGTTCTTC